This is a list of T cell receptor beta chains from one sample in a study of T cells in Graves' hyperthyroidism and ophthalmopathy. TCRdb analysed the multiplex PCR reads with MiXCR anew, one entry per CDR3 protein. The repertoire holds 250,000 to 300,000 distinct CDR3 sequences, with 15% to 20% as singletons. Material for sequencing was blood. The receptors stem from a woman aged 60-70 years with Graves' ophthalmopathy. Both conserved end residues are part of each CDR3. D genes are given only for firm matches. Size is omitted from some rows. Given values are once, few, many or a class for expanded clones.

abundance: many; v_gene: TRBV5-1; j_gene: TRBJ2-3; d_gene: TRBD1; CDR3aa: CASTPGQTDTQYF; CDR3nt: TGCGCCAGCACCCCGGGACAGACAGATACGCAGTATTTT
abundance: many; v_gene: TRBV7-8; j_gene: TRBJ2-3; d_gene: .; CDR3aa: CASSLAFATSTDTQYF; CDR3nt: TGTGCCAGCAGCTTAGCGTTCGCAACGAGCACAGATACGCAGTATTTT
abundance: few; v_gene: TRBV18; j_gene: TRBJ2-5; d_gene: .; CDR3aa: CASSPPGGFIVGETQYF; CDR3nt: TGTGCCAGCTCACCACCTGGGGGTTTCATAGTAGGAGAGACCCAGTACTTC
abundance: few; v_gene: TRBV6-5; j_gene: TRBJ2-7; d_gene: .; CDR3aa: CASSYDPRYSTYEQYF; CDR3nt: TGTGCCAGCAGTTATGACCCCCGGTATTCCACCTACGAGCAGTACTTC
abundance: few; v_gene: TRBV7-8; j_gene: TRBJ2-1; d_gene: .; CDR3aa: CASTPDSYNEQFF; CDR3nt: TGTGCCAGCACCCCGGACAGCTACAATGAGCAGTTCTTC
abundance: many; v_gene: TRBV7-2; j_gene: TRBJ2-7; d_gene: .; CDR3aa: CASSLGRLGPNYEQYF; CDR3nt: TGTGCCAGCAGCTTAGGGAGGCTCGGACCCAACTACGAGCAGTACTTC
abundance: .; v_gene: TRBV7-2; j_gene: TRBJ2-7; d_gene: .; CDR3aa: CASSLDGWEQYF; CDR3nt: TGTGCCAGCAGCTTAGATGGTTGGGAGCAGTACTTC
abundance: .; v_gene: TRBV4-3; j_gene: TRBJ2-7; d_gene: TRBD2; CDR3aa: CASSHGTSGDYEQYF; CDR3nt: TGCGCCAGCAGCCACGGCACTAGCGGAGATTACGAGCAGTACTTC
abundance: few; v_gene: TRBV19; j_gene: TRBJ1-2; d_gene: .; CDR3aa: CASSIGRLYGYTF; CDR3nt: TGTGCCAGTAGTATAGGTCGGCTCTATGGCTACACCTTC
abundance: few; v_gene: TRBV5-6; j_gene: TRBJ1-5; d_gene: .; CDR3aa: CASSLGPSNQPQHF; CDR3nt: TGTGCCAGCAGCTTGGGGCCGAGCAATCAGCCCCAGCATTTT
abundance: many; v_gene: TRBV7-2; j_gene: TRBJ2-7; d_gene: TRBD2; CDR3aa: CASSFRTSGPFEQYF; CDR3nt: TGTGCCAGCAGCTTCCGGACTAGCGGACCCTTTGAGCAGTACTTC
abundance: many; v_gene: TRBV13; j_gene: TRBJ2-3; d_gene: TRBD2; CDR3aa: CASSRTSGPEVDTQYF; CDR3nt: TGTGCCAGCAGCAGGACTAGCGGCCCAGAAGTAGATACGCAGTATTTT
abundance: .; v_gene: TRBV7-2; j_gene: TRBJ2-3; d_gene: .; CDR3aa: CASRYRLTGASSTDTQYF; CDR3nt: TGTGCCAGCAGGTACAGGTTAACGGGGGCGTCTAGCACAGATACGCAGTATTTT
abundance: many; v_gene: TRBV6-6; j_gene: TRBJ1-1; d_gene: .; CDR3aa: CASSYSASEAFF; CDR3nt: TGTGCCAGCAGTTACTCTGCCTCTGAAGCTTTCTTT
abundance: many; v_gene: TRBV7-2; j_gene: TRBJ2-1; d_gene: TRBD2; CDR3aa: CASSLVFAGGLNEQFF; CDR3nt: TGTGCCAGCAGCTTAGTTTTTGCGGGAGGTCTTAATGAGCAGTTCTTC
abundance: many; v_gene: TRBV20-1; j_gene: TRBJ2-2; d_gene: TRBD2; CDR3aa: CSARDVAGEGTGELFF; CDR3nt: TGCAGTGCTAGAGATGTGGCGGGAGAGGGCACCGGGGAGCTGTTTTTT
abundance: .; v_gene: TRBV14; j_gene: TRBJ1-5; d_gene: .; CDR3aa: CASSHLGYSQPQHF; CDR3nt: TGTGCCAGCAGCCATTTGGGGTACAGTCAGCCCCAGCATTTT
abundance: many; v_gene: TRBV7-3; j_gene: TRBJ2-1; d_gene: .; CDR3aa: CASSLTSLNEQFF; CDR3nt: TGTGCCAGCAGCCTGACTAGTCTAAATGAGCAGTTCTTC
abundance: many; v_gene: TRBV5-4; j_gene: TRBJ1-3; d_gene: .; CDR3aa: CASSLTGTYSGNTIYF; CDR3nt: TGTGCCAGCAGCTTGACGGGGACATACTCTGGAAACACCATATATTTT
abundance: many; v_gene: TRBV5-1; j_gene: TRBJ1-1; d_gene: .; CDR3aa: CASRDQTSSTEAFF; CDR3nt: TGCGCCAGTAGAGATCAGACTTCTTCGACTGAAGCTTTCTTT
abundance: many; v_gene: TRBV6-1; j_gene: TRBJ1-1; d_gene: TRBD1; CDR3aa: CASKNRGTANTEAFF; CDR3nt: TGTGCCAGCAAAAACAGGGGCACCGCGAACACTGAAGCTTTCTTT
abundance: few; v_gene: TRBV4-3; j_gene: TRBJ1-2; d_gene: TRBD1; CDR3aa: CASSQASGTGDYGYTF; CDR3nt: TGCGCCAGCAGCCAAGCTAGCGGGACAGGGGATTATGGCTACACCTTC
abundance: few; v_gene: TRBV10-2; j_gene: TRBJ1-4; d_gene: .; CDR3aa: CASGNPRREKLFF; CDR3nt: TGCGCCAGCGGGAATCCAAGACGTGAAAAACTGTTTTTT
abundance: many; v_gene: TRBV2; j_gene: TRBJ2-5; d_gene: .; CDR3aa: CASAERRQETQYF; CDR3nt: TGTGCCAGCGCAGAGAGGAGGCAAGAGACCCAGTACTTC